The 26 T cell receptor beta chains presented below share a single source sample, sequenced in a study of blood T cell repertoires in COVID-19. Assay: immunoSEQ multiplex PCR; the TCRdb copy retains only in-frame clones and omits some. The sample consists of about 170,000 clones, more than 70% of them appearing once. Sequencing was done on a sample of peripheral blood. Every receptor here comes from a woman in her 70s who had recovered from COVID-19.

This rearrangement joins TRBV10-3 to TRBJ2-3; TRBD1 matches 8 bases. There are 14 residues in the CDR3. Per the germline V gene, CDR1 is ENHRY and CDR2 is SYGVKD. V lost 4 bases, J lost 2 bases, and 2 bases stayed unmatched. The CDR3 nucleotides are TGTGCCATCAGTGGGGGACAGGCCACAGATACGCAGTATTTT. Amino acid sequence: CAISGGQATDTQYF.

The chain couples TRBV7-9 to TRBJ1-1; 7 bases are a match to TRBD1. The germline CDR1 and CDR2 sequences are SEHNR and FQNEAQ (reference sequence). J was trimmed by 7 bases and V by 3 bases; bases with no gene match: 11. This CDR3 is built from 15 residues. The CDR3 is CASSFLRSGGSEAFF. The CDR3 nucleotides are TGTGCCAGCAGCTTTCTTAGGTCAGGGGGGAGTGAAGCTTTCTTT. The full variable domain, in which reference TRBV7-9 and TRBJ1-1 provide the parts outside the CDR3, is DTGVSQNPRHKITKRGQNVTFRCDPISEHNRLYWYRQTLGQGPEFLTYFQNEAQLEKSRLLSDRFSAERPKGSFSTLEIQRTEQGDSAMYLCASSFLRSGGSEAFFGQGTRLTVV.

V gene TRBV7-2 combines with J gene TRBJ1-1; tentative D call: TRBD1 (6 bases). This CDR3 comprises 15 residues. The germline CDR1 and CDR2 sequences are SGHTA and FQGNSA. V was clipped by 5 bases and J by 0 bases, with 13 bases between them. CDR3 residues: CASSPGGAVNTEAFF. The CDR3 DNA sequence: TGTGCCAGCAGCCCGGGGGGGGCGGTGAACACTGAAGCTTTCTTT.

The chain couples TRBV6-2 or TRBV6-3 to TRBJ1-5; no firm D call. The CDR3 covers 13 residues. Germline V lookup: CDR1 MNHEY, CDR2 SVGEGT. V dropped 6 bases and J dropped 9 bases, with 15 bases sitting between them. The CDR3 loop is CASSPVVGGPQHF. CDR3 nucleotides: TGTGCCAGCAGCCCCGTTGTCGGCGGGCCCCAGCATTTT.

The CDR3 DNA sequence: TGTGCCAGCAGCTGGGAGGGGCTAGCGGGATGGTATGAGCAGTTCTTC. Encoded protein: CASSWEGLAGWYEQFF. This rearrangement joins TRBV28 to TRBJ2-1, with 9 bases lining up with TRBD2. V lost 6 bases to trimming and J lost 8 bases; unmatched junction nucleotides: 14. CDR3 length equals 16 residues. CDR1 is MDHEN, CDR2 SYDVKM, per germline.

J is TRBJ2-3 and V is TRBV30, with D maybe TRBD1 (5 bases). The CDR3 length is 16 residues. Germline CDR1 is GTSNPN and CDR2 is SVGIG (reference sequence). V was trimmed by 2 bases and J by 6 bases, leaving 21 bases between them. The CDR3: CAWSSFRAGPRDTQYF. The CDR3 DNA reads TGTGCCTGGAGTTCATTTCGGGCAGGGCCAAGGGATACGCAGTATTTT.

The J gene is TRBJ2-1, the V gene TRBV5-1, with a weak D call TRBD1 (6 bases). Trimming removed 2 bases from V and 6 bases from J, with 21 bases in between. CDR1 and CDR2 from the germline V gene are SGHRS and YFSETQ. The CDR3 covers 17 residues. DNA for the CDR3: TGCGCCAGCAGCTTTTTTTGGCACAGGGTTTTTTTCAATGAGCAGTTCTTC. Protein sequence: CASSFFWHRVFFNEQFF.

This clone showed up just once. The genes are TRBV7-9 and TRBJ1-2; TRBD1 matches at 11 bases. The CDR3 consists of 13 residues. V lost 5 bases, J lost 8 bases, and 4 bases stayed unmatched. Germline assignment: CDR1 SEHNR and CDR2 FQNEAQ (reference sequence). The CDR3 DNA sequence: TGTGCCAGCAGCCCGGGACAGGGGGACGGCTACACCTTC. Translation: CASSPGQGDGYTF.

This chain links TRBV13 with TRBJ1-1; 7 bases are a match to TRBD1. Germline values: CDR1 PRHDT, CDR2 FYEKMQ (reference sequence). This CDR3 spans 16 amino acids. The V and J ends lost 5 bases and 2 bases, in that order; junction bases with no gene match: 11. The CDR3 region has the DNA TGTGCCAGCAGCCCTAGGACAGGCCTGAGAAACACTGAAGCTTTCTTT. This gives the protein CASSPRTGLRNTEAFF.

DNA for the CDR3: TGTGCCAGCAGCCCAGGGTTCGGCTATGGCTACACCTTC. Its translation: CASSPGFGYGYTF. The chain uses TRBV9 and TRBJ1-2; possible D gene TRBD1, 5 bases. CDR1 and CDR2 (germline): SGDLS, YYNGEE. V dropped 4 bases and J dropped 4 bases, with 11 bases sitting between them. This CDR3 region has 13 residues.

CDR3 nucleotide sequence: TGTGCCAGCAGCCCGACCCGGGGGGCGGATTCCCAGCATTTT. Translation: CASSPTRGADSQHF. The chain is built from TRBV7-2 and TRBJ1-5, with D possibly matching TRBD1 (6 bases). This CDR3 has 14 residues. CDR1 is SGHTA, CDR2 FQGNSA, per germline. Trimming left V 5 bases short and J 11 bases short, with 19 bases between.

This clone was counted once. V is TRBV7-2 and J is TRBJ1-1; weak D call: TRBD1 (5 bases). The V end lost 6 bases, the J end lost 4 bases, and 9 bases lay between the germline ends. From germline, CDR1 is SGHTA and CDR2 FQGNSA. There are 12 residues in the CDR3. The chain's CDR3 is CASRLRATEAFF. Here the CDR3 DNA reads TGTGCCAGCAGACTCAGGGCCACTGAAGCTTTCTTT.

This chain connects TRBV5-4 to TRBJ1-1; TRBD1 matches at 9 bases. The length of the CDR3 is 16 residues. V was clipped by 4 bases and J by 0 bases; unmatched bases: 7. Per germline, CDR1 SGHNT and CDR2 YYREEE (reference sequence). Written as DNA, the CDR3 is TGTGCCAGCAGCGCACAGGGGGCGCAGATGAACACTGAAGCTTTCTTT. It codes for CASSAQGAQMNTEAFF.

The chain has TRBV27 and TRBJ2-4; 12 bases line up with TRBD1. This CDR3 has 15 amino acids. Germline V gives CDR1 MNHEY, CDR2 SMNVEV (reference sequence). V lost 4 bases to trimming and J lost 11 bases; unmatched junction nucleotides: 9. CDR3 sequence reads: CASSSPGTGGFLQYF. Written as DNA, the CDR3 is TGTGCCAGCAGTTCCCCCGGGACAGGGGGCTTCCTTCAGTACTTC.

The V and J genes are TRBV7-9 and TRBJ2-1; 8 nucleotides align to TRBD1. CDR1 and CDR2 from the germline V gene are SEHNR and FQNEAQ (reference sequence). V shed 5 bases, J shed 12 bases, and the junction held 15 bases outside the gene matches. This CDR3 has 15 amino acids. CDR3 sequence: CASSPGGRGQGGQFF. As DNA, the CDR3 is TGTGCCAGCAGCCCCGGGGGCAGGGGGCAAGGCGGGCAGTTCTTC. The variable domain in full, with the rest retrieved from reference TRBV7-9 and TRBJ2-1, is DTGVSQNPRHKITKRGQNVTFRCDPISEHNRLYWYRQTLGQGPEFLTYFQNEAQLEKSRLLSDRFSAERPKGSFSTLEIQRTEQGDSAMYLCASSPGGRGQGGQFFGPGTRLTVL.

This clone was detected only a few times. The chain carries TRBV7-9 and TRBJ2-1, with D tentatively TRBD2 (7 bases). V shed 5 bases and J shed 7 bases, with 12 bases lying between them. The germline CDR1 and CDR2 sequences are SEHNR and FQNEAQ (reference sequence). The CDR3 has 13 residues. This chain's CDR3 is CASSQGRANEQFF. The DNA for the CDR3 is TGTGCCAGCAGCCAGGGGAGGGCTAATGAGCAGTTCTTC.

The J gene is TRBJ2-7, the V gene TRBV27, with a weak D call TRBD2 (5 bases). The V end lost 5 bases, the J end lost 7 bases, and 21 bases lay between the germline ends. The CDR3 runs to 15 residues. The germline gives CDR1 MNHEY, CDR2 SMNVEV (reference sequence). The CDR3 DNA is TGTGCCAGCAGTCCACCACCCACTAGAATTCGGGAGCAGTACTTC. Translating it yields CASSPPPTRIREQYF.

This rearrangement joins TRBV15 to TRBJ1-4; TRBD1 might be the D (6 bases). The germline V gene encodes CDR1 LNHNV and CDR2 YYDKDF (reference sequence). This CDR3 spans 18 amino acids. Trimming shortened V by 2 bases and J by 7 bases, and 23 bases separated the two germline ends. In nucleotides, the CDR3 is TGTGCCACCAGCAGATCACCAGCGGACAGCCGTTCGGGTGAAAAACTGTTTTTT. Translating it yields CATSRSPADSRSGEKLFF.

This chain joins TRBV6-5 and TRBJ1-2; D not certain. The CDR3 consists of 14 residues. Germline V lookup: CDR1 MNHEY, CDR2 SVGAGI. V was cut by 5 bases and J by 2 bases, with 12 bases left in between. CDR3 sequence: CASSPGGQNYGYTF. DNA for the CDR3: TGTGCCAGCAGTCCGGGCGGGCAGAACTATGGCTACACCTTC.

This chain joins TRBV2 and TRBJ2-5; D not resolved. Germline V gives CDR1 SNHLY, CDR2 FYNNEI. V lost 6 bases and J 4 bases, leaving 6 bases between the germline ends. The CDR3 runs to 11 residues. CDR3 in amino acids: CASSQLETQYF. The CDR3 DNA is TGTGCCAGCAGCCAGTTAGAGACCCAGTACTTC.

The J gene is TRBJ2-1, the V gene TRBV11-3; tentative D call: TRBD2 (7 bases). Germline V CDR1 and CDR2: SGHNT, YENEEA. Trimming shortened V by 5 bases and J by 2 bases, and 13 bases separated the two germline ends. The CDR3 covers 15 residues. Here the CDR3 DNA reads TGTGCCAGCAGCAAGGGGGGGGCCGCCTACAATGAGCAGTTCTTC. Protein product: CASSKGGAAYNEQFF.

On this clone itself: At one end the junction does not follow the germline gene, possibly because of a read error. The chain uses TRBV7-7 and TRBJ1-3; D not resolved. CDR1 and CDR2 (germline): SSHAT, FNYEAQ (reference sequence). The CDR3 consists of 14 residues. Here the CDR3 reads CASSPLAGGNTIYF. The CDR3 bases are TGTGCTAGCAGCCCGCTCGCTGGCGGTAACACCATATATTTT.

The rearrangement joins TRBV5-8 to TRBJ2-1; 8 nucleotides align to TRBD1. Looked up from germline, CDR1 is SGHTS and CDR2 is YDEGEE. Trimming removed 4 bases from V and 2 bases from J; junction bases left unmatched: 5. The CDR3 loop spans 15 amino acids. The CDR3 nucleotides are TGTGCCAGCAGCCGACAGGGGTTGCCCTACAATGAGCAGTTCTTC. Translating it yields CASSRQGLPYNEQFF.

The rearrangement joins TRBV19 to TRBJ1-3; D perhaps matches TRBD1 (5 bases). Germline CDR1 is LNHDA and CDR2 is SQIVND (reference sequence). This CDR3 spans 14 amino acids. Trimming took 4 bases from V and 0 from J, leaving 7 bases between them. In DNA, the CDR3 is TGTGCCAGTAGTACAGGGCGCTCTGGAAACACCATATATTTT. As protein: CASSTGRSGNTIYF. The full variable domain, rest sourced from reference TRBV19 and TRBJ1-3, is DGGITQSPKYLFRKEGQNVTLSCEQNLNHDAMYWYRQDPGQGLRLIYYSQIVNDFQKGDIAEGYSVSREKKESFPLTVTSAQKNPTAFYLCASSTGRSGNTIYFGEGSWLTVV.

This clone showed up just once. The chain combines TRBV12-3 or TRBV12-4 with TRBJ1-5, with TRBD1 matching over 7 bases. There are 12 residues in the CDR3. The junction had 7 bases not matched to a gene; V was cut back by 6 bases and J by 11 bases. CDR3 DNA: TGTGCCAGCAGCTTGTGGGGGACAGCCCAGCATTTT. Its protein is CASSLWGTAQHF.

DNA of the CDR3: TGTGCCAGCAGTCCCAGCGGGAGCGGCTACAATGAGCAGTTCTTC. Its translation is CASSPSGSGYNEQFF. The J gene is TRBJ2-1, the V gene TRBV7-9; TRBD2 matches 8 bases. CDR3 length: 15 residues. Germline-derived CDR1 and CDR2 are SEHNR and FQNEAQ (reference sequence). Trimming took 6 bases from V and 3 from J; bases not matched to a gene: 7.